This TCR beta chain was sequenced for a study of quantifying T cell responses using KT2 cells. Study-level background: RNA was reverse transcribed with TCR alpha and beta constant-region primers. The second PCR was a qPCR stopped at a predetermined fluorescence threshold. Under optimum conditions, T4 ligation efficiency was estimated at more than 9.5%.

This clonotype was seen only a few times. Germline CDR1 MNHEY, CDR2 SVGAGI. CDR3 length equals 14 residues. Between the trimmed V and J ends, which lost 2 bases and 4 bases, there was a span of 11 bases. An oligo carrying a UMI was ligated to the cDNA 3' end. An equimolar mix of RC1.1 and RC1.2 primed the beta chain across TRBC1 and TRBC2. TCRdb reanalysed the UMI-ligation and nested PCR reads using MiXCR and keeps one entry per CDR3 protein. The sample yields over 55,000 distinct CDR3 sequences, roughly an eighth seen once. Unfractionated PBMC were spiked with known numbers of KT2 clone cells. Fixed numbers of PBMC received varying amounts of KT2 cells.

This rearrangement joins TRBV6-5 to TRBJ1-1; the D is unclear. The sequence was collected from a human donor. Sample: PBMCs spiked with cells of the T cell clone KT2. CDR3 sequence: CASSYGGRVTEAFF. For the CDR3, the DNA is TGTGCCAGCAGTTACGGCGGTCGGGTCACTGAAGCTTTCTTT.